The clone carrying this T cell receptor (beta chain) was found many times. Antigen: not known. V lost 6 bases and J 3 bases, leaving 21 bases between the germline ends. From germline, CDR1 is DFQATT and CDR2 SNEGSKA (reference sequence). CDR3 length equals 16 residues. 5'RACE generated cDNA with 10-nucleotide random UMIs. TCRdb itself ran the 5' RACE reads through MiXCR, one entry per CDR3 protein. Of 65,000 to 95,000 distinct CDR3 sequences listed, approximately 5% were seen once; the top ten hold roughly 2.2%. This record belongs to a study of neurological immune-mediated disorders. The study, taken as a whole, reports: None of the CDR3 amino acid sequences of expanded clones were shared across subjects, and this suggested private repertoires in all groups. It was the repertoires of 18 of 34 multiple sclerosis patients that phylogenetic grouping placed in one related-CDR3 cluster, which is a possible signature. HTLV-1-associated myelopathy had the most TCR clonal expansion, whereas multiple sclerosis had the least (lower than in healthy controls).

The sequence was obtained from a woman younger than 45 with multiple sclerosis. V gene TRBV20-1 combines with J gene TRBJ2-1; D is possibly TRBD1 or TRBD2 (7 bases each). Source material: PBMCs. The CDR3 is CSAEGASAGDYNEQFF. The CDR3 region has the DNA TGCAGTGCCGAGGGGGCTAGCGCGGGGGACTACAATGAGCAGTTCTTC.